These T cell receptor beta chains were read from a single sample in a study of technical replicates of blood from several donors. Data came from immunoSEQ multiplex PCR; TCRdb stores just in-frame clones and leaves some out. Of roughly 100,000 clones in the sample, roughly 95% were seen once. Sequencing used T cells isolated from PBMCs. The receptors come from a human donor in good health. Each CDR3 is given with its conserved first and last residue. The D gene is left open where the match is weak. Rows give clone size only sometimes, using once, few, many, or a class for an expanded clone.

v_gene: TRBV7-8
d_gene: NA
j_gene: TRBJ2-1
abundance: NA
CDR3aa: CASSLVPRDWVLFNEQFF
CDR3nt: TGTGCCAGCAGCTTAGTTCCACGGGACTGGGTCCTTTTCAATGAGCAGTTCTTC

v_gene: TRBV30
d_gene: TRBD1
j_gene: TRBJ2-1
abundance: NA
CDR3aa: CACRDRGLGEQFF
CDR3nt: TGTGCCTGTCGAGACAGGGGGCTAGGAGAGCAGTTCTTC

v_gene: TRBV5-6
d_gene: NA
j_gene: TRBJ1-3
abundance: NA
CDR3aa: CASSLKPAGNTIYF
CDR3nt: TGTGCCAGCAGCTTGAAGCCCGCTGGAAACACCATATATTTT

v_gene: TRBV27
d_gene: TRBD1
j_gene: TRBJ1-4
abundance: NA
CDR3aa: CASSSNRGLGEKLFF
CDR3nt: TGTGCCAGCAGTTCCAACAGGGGGTTAGGGGAAAAACTGTTTTTT

v_gene: TRBV7-2
d_gene: NA
j_gene: TRBJ1-1
abundance: NA
CDR3aa: CASSLVGGSNTEAFF
CDR3nt: TGTGCCAGCAGCTTAGTGGGAGGGTCGAACACTGAAGCTTTCTTT

v_gene: TRBV13
d_gene: TRBD1
j_gene: TRBJ2-7
abundance: NA
CDR3aa: CASRQTGGPYEQYF
CDR3nt: TGTGCCAGCAGACAAACAGGGGGTCCTTACGAGCAGTACTTC

v_gene: TRBV9
d_gene: NA
j_gene: TRBJ1-2
abundance: NA
CDR3aa: CASSPILDGSYIYGYTF
CDR3nt: TGTGCCAGCAGCCCGATCCTTGACGGGAGCTACATCTATGGCTACACCTTC

v_gene: TRBV10-2
d_gene: NA
j_gene: TRBJ2-1
abundance: NA
CDR3aa: CASSGRFGTNEQFF
CDR3nt: TGCGCCAGCAGTGGCCGATTTGGGACAAATGAGCAGTTCTTC

v_gene: TRBV4-1
d_gene: NA
j_gene: TRBJ1-3
abundance: NA
CDR3aa: CASSQDPSYGNTIYF
CDR3nt: TGCGCCAGCAGCCAAGATCCGAGTTATGGAAACACCATATATTTT

v_gene: TRBV11-2
d_gene: TRBD1
j_gene: TRBJ1-5
abundance: NA
CDR3aa: CASSLGQGAYQPQHF
CDR3nt: TGTGCCAGCAGCCTGGGTCAGGGGGCTTATCAGCCCCAGCATTTT

v_gene: TRBV14
d_gene: NA
j_gene: TRBJ1-1
abundance: NA
CDR3aa: CASSQEQRTEAFF
CDR3nt: TGTGCCAGCAGCCAAGAGCAGAGGACTGAAGCTTTCTTT

v_gene: TRBV4-2
d_gene: NA
j_gene: TRBJ2-1
abundance: NA
CDR3aa: CASSQGEREYNEQFF
CDR3nt: TGTGCCAGCAGCCAAGGGGAACGGGAGTACAATGAGCAGTTCTTC

v_gene: TRBV19
d_gene: TRBD2
j_gene: TRBJ2-1
abundance: NA
CDR3aa: CASSGKTSGSFEQFF
CDR3nt: TGTGCCAGTAGTGGGAAGACTAGCGGGAGTTTTGAGCAGTTCTTC

v_gene: TRBV5-6
d_gene: TRBD1
j_gene: TRBJ1-2
abundance: NA
CDR3aa: CASSSIGTGEVLGYTF
CDR3nt: TGTGCCAGCAGCTCGATCGGGACAGGGGAAGTCCTTGGCTACACCTTC

v_gene: TRBV11-3
d_gene: NA
j_gene: TRBJ1-2
abundance: NA
CDR3aa: CASSLPGNYGYTF
CDR3nt: TGTGCCAGCAGCTTGCCAGGAAACTATGGCTACACCTTC

v_gene: TRBV10-3
d_gene: TRBD1
j_gene: TRBJ2-5
abundance: NA
CDR3aa: CAIGATGGGETQYF
CDR3nt: TGTGCCATCGGAGCGACAGGGGGGGGCGAGACCCAGTACTTC

v_gene: TRBV28
d_gene: TRBD1
j_gene: TRBJ2-3
abundance: NA
CDR3aa: CASSKGQLDTQYF
CDR3nt: TGTGCCAGCAGTAAGGGACAGTTAGATACGCAGTATTTT

v_gene: TRBV29-1
d_gene: TRBD1
j_gene: TRBJ2-5
abundance: NA
CDR3aa: CSADRAQETQYF
CDR3nt: TGCAGCGCTGACAGGGCTCAAGAGACCCAGTACTTC

v_gene: TRBV13
d_gene: NA
j_gene: TRBJ2-7
abundance: NA
CDR3aa: CASSWAESRYEQYF
CDR3nt: TGTGCCAGCAGCTGGGCCGAAAGTCGCTACGAGCAGTACTTC

v_gene: TRBV7-8
d_gene: TRBD2
j_gene: TRBJ2-1
abundance: NA
CDR3aa: CASTLAGREQFF
CDR3nt: TGTGCCAGTACCCTAGCGGGAAGGGAGCAGTTCTTC

v_gene: TRBV10-3
d_gene: TRBD1
j_gene: TRBJ2-1
abundance: NA
CDR3aa: CATSPGQDNNEQFF
CDR3nt: TGTGCCACTTCCCCCGGACAGGACAACAATGAGCAGTTCTTC

v_gene: TRBV28
d_gene: TRBD1
j_gene: TRBJ2-5
abundance: NA
CDR3aa: CASSFADRGPKETQYF
CDR3nt: TGTGCCAGCAGTTTCGCCGACAGGGGGCCAAAAGAGACCCAGTACTTC

v_gene: TRBV4-3
d_gene: TRBD2
j_gene: TRBJ2-2
abundance: NA
CDR3aa: CASSQRASGNTGELFF
CDR3nt: TGCGCCAGCAGCCAAAGGGCTAGCGGCAACACCGGGGAGCTGTTTTTT

v_gene: TRBV7-2
d_gene: NA
j_gene: TRBJ2-5
abundance: NA
CDR3aa: CASSPIQGIKYF
CDR3nt: TGTGCCAGCAGTCCTATACAGGGCATAAAGTACTTC

v_gene: TRBV7-3
d_gene: NA
j_gene: TRBJ2-3
abundance: NA
CDR3aa: CASSYAQVGDTQYF
CDR3nt: TGTGCCAGCAGCTACGCTCAGGTTGGGGATACGCAGTATTTT

v_gene: TRBV7-9
d_gene: TRBD1
j_gene: TRBJ2-7
abundance: NA
CDR3aa: CASSSGQGQYF
CDR3nt: TGTGCCAGCAGCTCGGGACAGGGACAGTACTTC

v_gene: TRBV7-9
d_gene: TRBD1
j_gene: TRBJ2-7
abundance: once
CDR3aa: CASSLRGPSYEQYF
CDR3nt: TGTGCCAGCAGCTTGAGGGGGCCTTCCTACGAGCAGTACTTC

v_gene: TRBV9
d_gene: TRBD1
j_gene: TRBJ2-7
abundance: NA
CDR3aa: CASSLYAGTGIHEQYF
CDR3nt: TGTGCCAGCAGTCTTTATGCCGGGACAGGGATCCACGAGCAGTACTTC

v_gene: TRBV13
d_gene: TRBD2
j_gene: TRBJ2-7
abundance: NA
CDR3aa: CASSYRTSGDSYEQYF
CDR3nt: TGTGCCAGCAGCTACAGGACTAGCGGGGACTCCTACGAGCAGTACTTC

v_gene: TRBV30
d_gene: NA
j_gene: TRBJ2-1
abundance: NA
CDR3aa: CASGREVEQFF
CDR3nt: TGTGCATCGGGCAGGGAGGTTGAGCAGTTCTTC

v_gene: TRBV15
d_gene: TRBD1
j_gene: TRBJ2-5
abundance: NA
CDR3aa: CATSSYQQGKETQYF
CDR3nt: TGTGCCACCAGCAGTTACCAACAGGGGAAAGAGACCCAGTACTTC

v_gene: TRBV30
d_gene: NA
j_gene: TRBJ1-2
abundance: NA
CDR3aa: CAWSVQGGYTF
CDR3nt: TGTGCCTGGAGTGTTCAGGGCGGCTACACCTTC

v_gene: TRBV19
d_gene: NA
j_gene: TRBJ1-5
abundance: NA
CDR3aa: CASLGQGWWQPQHF
CDR3nt: TGTGCCAGCCTAGGGCAGGGCTGGTGGCAGCCCCAGCATTTT

v_gene: TRBV27
d_gene: NA
j_gene: TRBJ2-1
abundance: NA
CDR3aa: CASSPRLGSYNEQFF
CDR3nt: TGTGCCAGCAGTCCACGACTAGGTTCGTACAATGAGCAGTTCTTC

v_gene: TRBV10-3
d_gene: NA
j_gene: TRBJ1-5
abundance: NA
CDR3aa: CAISVQASNQPQHF
CDR3nt: TGTGCCATCAGTGTTCAGGCTAGCAATCAGCCCCAGCATTTT

v_gene: TRBV19
d_gene: TRBD2
j_gene: TRBJ2-1
abundance: NA
CDR3aa: CASSKLAGDEQFF
CDR3nt: TGTGCCAGTAGTAAACTAGCGGGAGACGAGCAGTTCTTC

v_gene: TRBV6-5
d_gene: NA
j_gene: TRBJ2-1
abundance: NA
CDR3aa: CASSYAAVSYNEQFF
CDR3nt: TGTGCCAGCAGTTATGCGGCAGTCTCCTACAATGAGCAGTTCTTC

v_gene: TRBV5-5
d_gene: NA
j_gene: TRBJ2-2
abundance: NA
CDR3aa: CASSSLGEFKSGELFF
CDR3nt: TGTGCCAGCAGCTCCCTAGGTGAATTTAAGTCCGGGGAGCTGTTTTTT

v_gene: TRBV10-3
d_gene: NA
j_gene: TRBJ2-7
abundance: NA
CDR3aa: CATSRDINSYEQYF
CDR3nt: TGTGCCACCTCCCGGGACATCAACTCCTACGAGCAGTACTTC